Listed below are T cell receptor beta chains from one sample, sequenced in a study of blood T cells in healthy people across ages. TCRdb re-analysed the 5' RACE reads in MiXCR, keeping a single row per CDR3 protein. The sample shows 380,000 or so distinct CDR3 sequences, more than 45% of them seen only once. The material sequenced was blood. Receptor source: a man between 60 and 75 years old in good health. Both conserved end residues are part of each CDR3. A D gene is named only where the DNA matches it firmly. Clone size is shown for a subset of rows, as once, few, many or a class of expanded clone.

clone_size j_call v_call d_call cdr3_aa cdr3_nt
- TRBJ2-4 TRBV7-7 TRBD1 CAISPGQEGEQYF TGTGCTATCAGCCCAGGACAGGAAGGAGAGCAGTACTTC
- TRBJ2-1 TRBV6-6 - CASSYGRGATYNEQFF TGTGCCAGCAGTTACGGGCGGGGAGCGACCTACAATGAGCAGTTCTTC
once TRBJ2-3 TRBV12-3/TRBV12-4 - CASRLGGGSDTQYF TGTGCCAGCAGGTTGGGGGGGGGCTCAGATACGCAGTATTTT
few TRBJ2-3 TRBV4-2 - CASSQDPKDTQYF TGTGCCAGCAGCCAAGATCCTAAAGATACGCAGTATTTT
- TRBJ2-1 TRBV29-1 TRBD1 CSVPTGSSYNEQFF TGCAGCGTCCCGACAGGGAGCTCCTACAATGAGCAGTTCTTC
few TRBJ2-7 TRBV12-3/TRBV12-4 - CASSFDYEQYF TGTGCCAGCAGTTTCGACTACGAGCAGTACTTC
few TRBJ1-2 TRBV20-1 TRBD1 CSATADRGNYGYTF TGCAGTGCTACCGCCGACAGGGGAAACTATGGCTACACCTTC
many TRBJ2-3 TRBV20-1 TRBD2 CSAREGRERSPFSDTQYF TGCAGTGCTAGAGAAGGGCGGGAGCGCAGCCCCTTCTCGGATACGCAGTATTTT
- TRBJ2-1 TRBV7-8 - CASEQVDEQFF TGTGCCAGCGAACAGGTGGATGAGCAGTTCTTC
- TRBJ2-5 TRBV28 TRBD2 CASRPGTSGLETQYF TGTGCCAGCAGACCAGGGACTAGCGGGTTAGAGACCCAGTACTTC
few TRBJ2-1 TRBV24-1 - CATGETLLGGQFF TGTGCCACCGGAGAGACCTTACTGGGAGGCCAGTTCTTC
- TRBJ2-1 TRBV20-1 - CSAPRCVNEQFF TGCAGTGCCCCCCGGTGCGTAAATGAGCAGTTCTTC
- TRBJ2-3 TRBV24-1 TRBD1 CATSDSQGAREDTQYF TGTGCCACCAGTGATTCGCAGGGGGCGCGGGAAGATACGCAGTATTTT
- TRBJ1-1 TRBV5-1 - CASSLSAREGTEAFF TGCGCCAGCAGCTTATCGGCCAGGGAGGGCACTGAAGCTTTCTTT
- TRBJ1-6 TRBV7-2 - CASSLIQGGNSPLHF TGTGCCAGCAGCTTAATCCAGGGCGGTAATTCACCCCTCCACTTT
many TRBJ2-3 TRBV27 - CASSLSPQDTQYF TGTGCCAGCAGTTTATCCCCACAAGATACGCAGTATTTT
few TRBJ2-7 TRBV7-2 - CASSFPGSLSYEQYF TGTGCCAGCAGCTTCCCGGGATCCCTTTCCTACGAGCAGTACTTC
- TRBJ1-2 TRBV7-2 - CASSQRGFGGYTF TGTGCCAGCAGCCAGCGGGGGTTCGGGGGCTACACCTTC
- TRBJ2-3 TRBV5-1 TRBD2 CASSPGPGGPVDTQYF TGCGCCAGCAGCCCTGGTCCGGGGGGGCCAGTAGATACGCAGTATTTT
- TRBJ1-4 TRBV10-3 TRBD1 CATARGQSNEKLFF TGTGCCACGGCTCGGGGACAGTCGAATGAAAAACTGTTTTTT
- TRBJ2-3 TRBV24-1 - CATSNQGASTDTQYF TGTGCCACGAGCAACCAAGGAGCCTCCACAGATACGCAGTATTTT
- TRBJ2-1 TRBV6-1 - CASRQDRDVFNEQFF TGTGCCAGCAGACAAGACCGGGACGTATTTAATGAGCAGTTCTTC
few TRBJ2-1 TRBV29-1 - CSALGVGLRYNEQFF TGCAGCGCCCTAGGGGTGGGACTCAGGTACAATGAGCAGTTCTTC
few TRBJ2-7 TRBV2 - CASTMAYEQYF TGTGCCAGCACTATGGCATACGAGCAGTACTTC